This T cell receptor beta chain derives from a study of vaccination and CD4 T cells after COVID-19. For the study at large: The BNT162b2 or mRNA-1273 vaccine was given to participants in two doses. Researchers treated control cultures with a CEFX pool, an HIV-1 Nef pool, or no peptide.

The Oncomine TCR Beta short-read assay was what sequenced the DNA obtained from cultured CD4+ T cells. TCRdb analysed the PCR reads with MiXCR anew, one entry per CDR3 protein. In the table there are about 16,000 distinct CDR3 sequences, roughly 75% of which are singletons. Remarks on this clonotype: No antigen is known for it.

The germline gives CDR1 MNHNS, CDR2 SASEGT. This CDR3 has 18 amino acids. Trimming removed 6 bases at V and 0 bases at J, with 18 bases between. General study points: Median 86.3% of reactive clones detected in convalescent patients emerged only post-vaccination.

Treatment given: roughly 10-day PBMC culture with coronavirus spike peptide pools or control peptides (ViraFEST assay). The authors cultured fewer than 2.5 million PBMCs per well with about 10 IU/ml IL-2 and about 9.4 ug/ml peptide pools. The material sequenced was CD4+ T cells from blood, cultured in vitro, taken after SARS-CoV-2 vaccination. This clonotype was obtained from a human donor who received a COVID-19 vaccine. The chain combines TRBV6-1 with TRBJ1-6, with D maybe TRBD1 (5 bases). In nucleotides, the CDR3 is TGTGCCAGCAGCACTAGCCTGACAGCGAGCTCCTATAATTCACCCCTCCACTTT. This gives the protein CASSTSLTASSYNSPLHF.